This TCR beta chain emerged from a study of memory CD4+ T cells and cytomegalovirus serostatus. Across the whole study: This sample comes from healthy Belgian adults, about nine CMV seropositive, some 22 seronegative. Study observations and caveats: Each of 55 to 80 CMV-associated TCRbeta sequences occurred in one to five individuals. Repertoires predicted CMV serostatus with median bootstrapped AUC of about 0.94.

Per the original methods: After removing out-of-frame reads, 2 million to 2.5 million distinct TCRbeta sequences remained. The table came from immunoSEQ multiplex PCR; TCRdb's copy has only in-frame clones and leaves some out. That table supplies the V and J calls and clone size; D and trimming were determined from the DNA. The sample carries 80,000 or so clones, under 80% recorded once. This clone was found a few times. Its antigen is currently unknown. Germline CDR1 reads SGHTA; CDR2 reads FQGNSA. Trimming removed 6 bases at V and 4 bases at J, with 3 bases between. The CDR3 loop spans 10 amino acids. The sort gate was single viable CD3+CD4+CD8-CD45RO+ cells for memory CD4+ T cells.

The origin of this receptor is an adult in good health and CMV-seropositive. Sequencing was performed on memory CD4+ T cells from blood. This chain links TRBV7-2 with TRBJ1-2; D not certain. This chain's CDR3 is CASRLYGYTF. CDR3 DNA sequence: TGTGCCAGCAGACTCTATGGCTACACCTTC.